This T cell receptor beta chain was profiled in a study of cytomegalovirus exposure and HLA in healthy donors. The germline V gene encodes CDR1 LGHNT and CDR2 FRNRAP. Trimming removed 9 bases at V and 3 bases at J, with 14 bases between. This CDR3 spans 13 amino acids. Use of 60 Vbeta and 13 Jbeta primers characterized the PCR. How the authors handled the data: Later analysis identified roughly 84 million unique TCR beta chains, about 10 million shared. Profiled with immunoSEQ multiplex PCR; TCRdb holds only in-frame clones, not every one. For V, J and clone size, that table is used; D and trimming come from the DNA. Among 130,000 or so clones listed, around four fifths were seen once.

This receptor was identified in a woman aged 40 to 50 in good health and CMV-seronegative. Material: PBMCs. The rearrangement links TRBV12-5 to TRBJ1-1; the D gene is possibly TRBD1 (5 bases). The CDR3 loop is CASGAREDTEAFF. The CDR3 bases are TGTGCTAGCGGGGCGCGGGAAGACACTGAAGCTTTCTTT.